This T cell receptor beta chain derives from a study of T cell repertoires in cytomegalovirus infection. Overall study: The study used recently identified HLA-C-restricted and well-studied HLA-B-restricted CMV epitopes. Through public TCR beta signatures, both CMV infection and matching HLA type were indicated. The study's findings and limits: CMV carriers with the relevant HLA were identified by cumulative public TCR beta family frequency. HLA-C-restricted CMV clonotypes gave the most frequent clonotype in two of eight donors.

This clonotype was seen more than once but under ten times. Its antigen is not known. TCRdb analysed the reads with MiXCR anew, one entry per CDR3 protein. The sample contains 700,000 to 950,000 distinct CDR3 sequences, 30% to 35% of which appear only once. CDR3 length equals 9 residues. Trimming took 5 bases from V and 8 from J, leaving 3 bases between them. CDR1 and CDR2 (germline): SNHLY, FYNNEI. J is TRBJ1-2 and V is TRBV2, with no clear D. The TCR comes from a human donor in good health (CMV status not recorded). Some clones in this sample may be carry-over from other donors' samples. Sequencing used cultured CD8+ T cells from PBMCs, obtained from culture after CMV antigen stimulation. The CDR3 spells CASSPGYTF. CDR3 nucleotides: TGTGCCAGCAGTCCCGGCTACACCTTC.